This record looks at one TCR beta chain sequence and its context. Its antigen is unidentified. The CDR3 covers 15 residues. V lost 5 bases, J lost 6 bases, and 10 bases stayed unmatched. Looked up from germline, CDR1 is LNHDA and CDR2 is SQIVND (reference sequence). This record comes from a study of T cell responses to AZD1222 COVID-19 vaccine. Sequencing used immunoSEQ multiplex PCR; TCRdb keeps in-frame clones, though not all of them. The sample shows about 110,000 clones, around 90% of them seen only once. Study results and caveats: Seropositivity was recorded at baseline in only 6 or 7 AZD1222 recipients.

The chain links TRBV19 to TRBJ2-1; 7 bases agree with TRBD2. The origin of this receptor is an adult in good health. The material was peripheral blood, obtained on day 0 of AZD1222 vaccination. CDR3 in amino acids: CASSQAGEIRNEQFF. The CDR3 coding sequence is TGTGCCAGTAGTCAGGCGGGAGAGATTCGCAATGAGCAGTTCTTC.